The 9 T cell receptor beta chains below all came from one sample that was sequenced in a study of cytotoxic CD8 clonotypes in ibrutinib-treated CLL. This table comes from immunoSEQ multiplex PCR, and its TCRdb copy is limited to in-frame clones, with some not included. The sample has 270,000 or so clones, approximately 79% seen once. The material was PBMCs, obtained at disease progression, from a patient treated with ibrutinib. The source of these receptors is a human donor with chronic lymphocytic leukemia.

The chain has TRBV6-1 and TRBJ1-6, with 8 bases matching TRBD1. Germline trimming cut 8 bases from V and 13 bases from J; bases unmatched to any gene: 10. CDR3 length: 13 amino acids. Germline CDR1 and CDR2: MNHNS and SASEGT. CDR3 sequence: CASRIGQGNPLHF. In DNA form, the CDR3 reads TGTGCCAGCCGAATTGGACAGGGAAATCCCCTCCACTTT.

The V call is TRBV27, the J call TRBJ1-2; D not certain. V lost 2 bases and J lost 4, with 8 bases in between. CDR1 and CDR2 from the germline V gene are MNHEY and SMNVEV (reference sequence). This CDR3 contains 13 residues. CDR3 loop: CASSLTMGYGYTF. The CDR3 DNA reads as TGTGCCAGCAGTTTAACGATGGGCTATGGCTACACCTTC.

V usage is TRBV19 and J usage is TRBJ1-6; D gene uncertain. Looked up from germline, CDR1 is LNHDA and CDR2 is SQIVND (reference sequence). V was pared by 6 bases and J by 5 bases, with 5 bases between. This CDR3 comprises 12 residues. CDR3 loop: CASRGHNSPLHF. For the CDR3, the DNA is TGTGCCAGTAGGGGCCATAATTCACCCCTCCACTTT. Combining the CDR3 with reference TRBV19 and TRBJ1-6 gives the whole variable domain DGGITQSPKYLFRKEGQNVTLSCEQNLNHDAMYWYRQDPGQGLRLIYYSQIVNDFQKGDIAEGYSVSREKKESFPLTVTSAQKNPTAFYLCASRGHNSPLHFGNGTRLTVT.

There are a few counts of this clone. This chain joins TRBV14 and TRBJ2-1; 9 nucleotides line up with TRBD2. The CDR3 length is 17 residues. The V gene's germline CDR1 is SGHDN and CDR2 FVKESK. J was trimmed by 5 bases and V by 3 bases; bases with no gene match: 11. CDR3 sequence (DNA): TGTGCCAGCAGCCAGCTAAGAGGCGGGGGGGCCCACAATGAGCAGTTCTTC. It is translated as CASSQLRGGGAHNEQFF.

The V gene is TRBV21-1, the J gene TRBJ1-6; no DNA check was done on the table's D call, TRBD1. TRBV21-1 is a pseudogene locus. The CDR3 covers 15 residues. DNA for the CDR3: TGTGCCAGCAGCACGGGGACAGGGCGAGAGGCACCCCTCCACTTT. This sequence encodes CASSTGTGREAPLHF.

This clone was seen only once. The rearrangement joins TRBV5-1 to TRBJ2-1, with 12 bases aligning to TRBD2. This CDR3 region has 17 residues. J lost 7 bases, V lost 4 bases, and 12 bases had no gene match. Looked up from germline, CDR1 is SGHRS and CDR2 is YFSETQ. The CDR3 sequence: CASSIWTSGIMGNEQFF. The CDR3 nucleotides read TGCGCCAGCAGCATCTGGACTAGCGGGATCATGGGGAATGAGCAGTTCTTC.

This chain uses TRBV28 with TRBJ2-7; 10 bases align to TRBD2. The CDR3 has 14 amino acids. V lost 7 bases, J lost 7 bases, and 10 bases stayed unmatched. Germline V gene lookup returns CDR1 MDHEN and CDR2 SYDVKM. The CDR3 DNA follows: TGTGCCAGCAACGTCCGCCTAGCGGGAGTGGAGCAGTACTTC. This gives the protein CASNVRLAGVEQYF.

The chain carries TRBV19 and TRBJ2-5; 7 nucleotides agree with TRBD2. Germline assignment: CDR1 LNHDA and CDR2 SQIVND (reference sequence). The CDR3 runs to 15 residues. V lost 2 bases and J lost 2; bases outside the gene matches: 5. CDR3 sequence (DNA): TGTGCCAGTAGTATATCTACCGGGAGGCAAGAGACCCAGTACTTC. It codes for CASSISTGRQETQYF.

This clone has only one observation. The chain employs TRBV29-1 and TRBJ2-7, with 8 bases that match TRBD1. V lost 2 bases and J lost 4; bases outside the gene matches: 10. Germline V gene sequence: CDR1 SQVTM, CDR2 ANQGSEA. The CDR3 is 15 amino acids. The CDR3 loop reads CSVESRGRVGYEQYF. The CDR3 bases are TGCAGCGTTGAATCCAGGGGGCGAGTTGGGTACGAGCAGTACTTC.